This TCR beta chain was profiled in a study of cytomegalovirus exposure and HLA in healthy donors. General study findings and limits: Presence/absence analysis assumed near-uniform sequencing depth across donors. The Asian-associated ancestry cluster reportedly had fewer N-insertions than the approximately 630-donor mean in a later analysis.

In the PCR, 60 Vbeta and 13 Jbeta primers were used. Profiled with immunoSEQ multiplex PCR; TCRdb holds only in-frame clones, not every one. The table records 99,000 or so clones, 60% to 85% of them present only once. For this clone: Its specificity is unknown.

This CDR3 comprises 16 residues. Trimming took 1 base from V and 5 from J, leaving 17 bases between them. Per germline, CDR1 MDHEN and CDR2 SYDVKM. The sequenced sample consisted of PBMCs. The V and J genes are TRBV28 and TRBJ2-5, with D maybe TRBD2 (7 bases). The receptor was derived from a man in his sixties in good health and CMV-seropositive. The CDR3: CASSLLGGGRGETQYF. In DNA form, the CDR3 reads TGTGCCAGCAGTTTATTAGGGGGGGGAAGAGGGGAGACCCAGTACTTC.